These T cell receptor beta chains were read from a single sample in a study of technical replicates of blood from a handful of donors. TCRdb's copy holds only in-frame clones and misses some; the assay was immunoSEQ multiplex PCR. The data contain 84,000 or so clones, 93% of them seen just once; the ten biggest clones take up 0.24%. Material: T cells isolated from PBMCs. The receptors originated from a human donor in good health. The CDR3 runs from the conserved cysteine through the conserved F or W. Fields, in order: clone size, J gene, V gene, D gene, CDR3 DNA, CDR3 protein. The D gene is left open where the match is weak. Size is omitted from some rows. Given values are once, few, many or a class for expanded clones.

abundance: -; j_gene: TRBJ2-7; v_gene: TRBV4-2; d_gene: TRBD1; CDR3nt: TGTGCCAGCAGCCATGCCGGGACAGAGAATTACGAGCAGTACTTC; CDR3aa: CASSHAGTENYEQYF
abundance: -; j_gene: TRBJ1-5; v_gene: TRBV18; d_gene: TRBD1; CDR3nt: TGTGCCAGCTCACCGGCGACAGGGCCAGGCAATCAGCCCCAGCATTTT; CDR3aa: CASSPATGPGNQPQHF
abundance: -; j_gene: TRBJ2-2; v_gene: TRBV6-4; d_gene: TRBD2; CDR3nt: TGTGCCAGCAGTGGAGCGGGAGGCGCGAACACCGGGGAGCTGTTTTTT; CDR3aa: CASSGAGGANTGELFF
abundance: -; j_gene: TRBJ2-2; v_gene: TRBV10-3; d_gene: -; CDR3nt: TGTGCCATCAGTGAGCGGGGGAGTAACACCGGGGAGCTGTTTTTT; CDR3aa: CAISERGSNTGELFF
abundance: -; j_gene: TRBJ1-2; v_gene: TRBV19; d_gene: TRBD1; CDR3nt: TGTGCCAGTAGTCCGGGACAGGGTGCTAACTATGGCTACACCTTC; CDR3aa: CASSPGQGANYGYTF
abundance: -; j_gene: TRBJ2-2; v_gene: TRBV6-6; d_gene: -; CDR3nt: TGTGCCAGCAGCGCAGTACAGCGGAGCGGGACCGGGGAGCTGTTTTTT; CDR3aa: CASSAVQRSGTGELFF
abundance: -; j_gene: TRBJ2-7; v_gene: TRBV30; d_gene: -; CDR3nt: TGTGCCTGGAGTGCGACTAGCTACGAGCAGTACTTC; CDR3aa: CAWSATSYEQYF
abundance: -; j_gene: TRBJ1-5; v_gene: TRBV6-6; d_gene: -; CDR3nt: TGTGCCAGCAGTAAAGGGGATCAGCCCCAGCATTTT; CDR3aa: CASSKGDQPQHF
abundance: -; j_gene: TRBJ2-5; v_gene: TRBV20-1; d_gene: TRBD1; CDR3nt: TGCAGTGCTTACAGGGGAGAGACCCAGTACTTC; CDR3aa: CSAYRGETQYF
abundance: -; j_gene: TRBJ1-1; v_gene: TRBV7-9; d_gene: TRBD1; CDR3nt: TGTGCCAGCAGCTTGACAGGGGCTAGCACTGAAGCTTTCTTT; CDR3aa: CASSLTGASTEAFF
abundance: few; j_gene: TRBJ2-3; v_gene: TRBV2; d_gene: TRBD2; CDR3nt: TGTGCCAGCGGGGGACGGCGGGGGGGAGCAGATACGCAGTATTTT; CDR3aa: CASGGRRGGADTQYF
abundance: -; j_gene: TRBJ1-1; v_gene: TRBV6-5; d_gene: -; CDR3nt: TGTGCCAGCAGTTACGTGGGTCAGGGCAGAGAAGCTTTCTTT; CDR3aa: CASSYVGQGREAFF
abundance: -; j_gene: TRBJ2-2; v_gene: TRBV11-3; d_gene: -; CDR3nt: TGTGCCAGCAGCTTGGGGCTCGACACCGGGGAGCTGTTTTTT; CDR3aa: CASSLGLDTGELFF
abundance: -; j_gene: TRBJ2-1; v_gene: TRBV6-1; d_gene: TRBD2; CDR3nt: TGTGCCAGCAGTGAGGGACTAGCGGGAGTATATGAGCAGTTCTTC; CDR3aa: CASSEGLAGVYEQFF
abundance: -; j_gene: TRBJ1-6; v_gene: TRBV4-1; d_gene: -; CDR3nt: TGCGCCAGCAGCCCCTCGGACAGCTCCTATAATTCACCCCTCCACTTT; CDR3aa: CASSPSDSSYNSPLHF
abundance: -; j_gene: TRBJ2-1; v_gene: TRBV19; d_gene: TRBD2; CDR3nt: TGTGCCAGTAGTATCTATAGCGGGGCCAGGAATGAGCAGTTCTTC; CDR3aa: CASSIYSGARNEQFF
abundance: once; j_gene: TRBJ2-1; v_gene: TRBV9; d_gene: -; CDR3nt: TGTGCCAGCAGCGTAGTAGGCGGGGGCCCTAATGAGCAGTTCTTC; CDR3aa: CASSVVGGGPNEQFF
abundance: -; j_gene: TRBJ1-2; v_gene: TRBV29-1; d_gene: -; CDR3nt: TGCAGCAGACTAGGATGTCTTTCTCGAGCTAACTATGGCTACACCTTC; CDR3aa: CSRLGCLSRANYGYTF
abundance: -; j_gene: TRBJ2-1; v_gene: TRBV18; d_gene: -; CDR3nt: TGTGCCAGCTCTCCAAACGAGGGTTCGTACAATGAGCAGTTCTTC; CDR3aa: CASSPNEGSYNEQFF
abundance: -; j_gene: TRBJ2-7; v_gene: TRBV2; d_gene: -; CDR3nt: TGTGCCAGCAGTGCAGGAGGGACTCGTTTCTACGAGCAGTACTTC; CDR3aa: CASSAGGTRFYEQYF
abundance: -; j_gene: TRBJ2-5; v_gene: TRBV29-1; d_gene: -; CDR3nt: TGCAGCGTTGACGGGAACCGGGAGACCCGGTACTTC; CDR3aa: CSVDGNRETRYF
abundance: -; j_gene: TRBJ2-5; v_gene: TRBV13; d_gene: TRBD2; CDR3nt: TGTGCCAGCAGCTTAGGCCGGCTTGGTAGCGGGGTAGAGACCCAGTACTTC; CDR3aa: CASSLGRLGSGVETQYF
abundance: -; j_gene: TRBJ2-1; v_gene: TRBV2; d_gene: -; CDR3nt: TGTGCCAGCAGAGTCCGGGACTCCCGCAATGAGCAGTTCTTC; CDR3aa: CASRVRDSRNEQFF
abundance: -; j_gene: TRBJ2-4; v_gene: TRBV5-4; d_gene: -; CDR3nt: TGTGCCAGCAGCTCTAATACAGGGTGGGACATTCAGTACTTC; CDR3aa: CASSSNTGWDIQYF
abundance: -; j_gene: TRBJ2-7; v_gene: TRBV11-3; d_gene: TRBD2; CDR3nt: TGTGCCAGCAGCCCGCGGGACCTCGCGGGAGGAAGCAACGAGCAGTACTTC; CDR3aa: CASSPRDLAGGSNEQYF
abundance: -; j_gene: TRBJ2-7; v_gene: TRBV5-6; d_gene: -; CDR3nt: TGTGCCAGCAGCTCTCTAGGGAGTTTAGCCTACGAGCAGTACTTC; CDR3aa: CASSSLGSLAYEQYF
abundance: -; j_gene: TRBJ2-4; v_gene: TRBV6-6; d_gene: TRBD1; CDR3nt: TGTGCCAGCAGCGACTCCGCCGGGACAGGGAAAAACATTCAGTACTTC; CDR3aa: CASSDSAGTGKNIQYF
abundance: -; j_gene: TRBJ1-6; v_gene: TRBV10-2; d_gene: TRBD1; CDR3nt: TGCGCCAGCAGGGTGGGGACAGGGGGTTCACCCCTCCACTTT; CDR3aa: CASRVGTGGSPLHF
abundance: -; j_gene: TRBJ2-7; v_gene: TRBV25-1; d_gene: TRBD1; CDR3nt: TGTGCCAGCAGTAAGGGGGACAGCTACGAGCAGTACTTC; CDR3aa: CASSKGDSYEQYF
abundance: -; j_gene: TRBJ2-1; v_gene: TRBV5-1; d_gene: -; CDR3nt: TGCGCCAGCAGCCTGGCCGTGGGAGACGGGTACAATGAGCAGTTCTTC; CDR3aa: CASSLAVGDGYNEQFF
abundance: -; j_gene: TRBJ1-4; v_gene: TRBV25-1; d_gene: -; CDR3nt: TGTGCCAGCAGTTCGCCAAAGTTGAGTGGAGAGCCGAATGAAAAACTGTTTTTT; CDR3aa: CASSSPKLSGEPNEKLFF
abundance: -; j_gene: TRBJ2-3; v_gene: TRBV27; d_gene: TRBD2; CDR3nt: TGTGCCAGCAGTTTCGTCGGCGGGAGGGATACGCAGTATTTT; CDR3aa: CASSFVGGRDTQYF
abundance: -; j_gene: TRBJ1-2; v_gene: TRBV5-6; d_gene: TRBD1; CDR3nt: TGTGCCAGCAGCCCAATCCCAAGGACAGGGACGGGCTATGGCTACACCTTC; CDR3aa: CASSPIPRTGTGYGYTF
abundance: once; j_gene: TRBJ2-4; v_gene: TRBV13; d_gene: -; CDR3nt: TGTGCCAGCAGCTTAGCGGATGGCGGGATAGCCAAAAACATTCAGTACTTC; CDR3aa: CASSLADGGIAKNIQYF
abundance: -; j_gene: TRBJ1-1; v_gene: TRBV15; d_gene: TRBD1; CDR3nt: TGTGCCACCAGCGCCCAGGGGGAGAACACTGAAGCTTTCTTT; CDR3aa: CATSAQGENTEAFF
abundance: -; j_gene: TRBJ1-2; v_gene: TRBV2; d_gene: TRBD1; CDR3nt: TGTGCCAGCAGTGACAACCCGGGACAGGGGGTTGATGGCTACACCTTC; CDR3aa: CASSDNPGQGVDGYTF
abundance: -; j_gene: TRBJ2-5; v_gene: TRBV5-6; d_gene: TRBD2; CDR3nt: TGTGCCAGCAGCAGGAAACTAGCGGGGGGTAGGGAGACCCAGTACTTC; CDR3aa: CASSRKLAGGRETQYF
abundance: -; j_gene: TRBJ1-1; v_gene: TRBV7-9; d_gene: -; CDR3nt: TGTGCCAGCAGCTCTGTGAACACTGAAGCTTTCTTT; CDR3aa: CASSSVNTEAFF
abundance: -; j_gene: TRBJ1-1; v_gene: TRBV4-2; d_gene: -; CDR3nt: TGTGCCAGCAGCCCCGGGGGGGGAACTGAAGCTTTCTTT; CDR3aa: CASSPGGGTEAFF
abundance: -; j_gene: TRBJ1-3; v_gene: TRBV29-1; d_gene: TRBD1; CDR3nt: TGCAGCGTCGAAACCGGGACAGCTAACCTCCTGTACTCTGGAAACACCATATATTTT; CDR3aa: CSVETGTANLLYSGNTIYF